This entry describes one T cell receptor (beta chain). Its antigen is as yet unknown. A much larger clone differs by one base, so this may be a read error. The entry originates in a study of blood T cells in healthy people across ages. The sample providers were healthy Caucasian people from Russia, aged roughly 6 to 95. Together with a sample-barcoded 5' primer, a J-beta primer mix was included in a second PCR lasting about 7 to 12 cycles. Each cDNA molecule was tagged by a template-switch adaptor that had 12 random nucleotides. A single record per CDR3 protein comes from TCRdb applying MiXCR to the 5' RACE reads. The sample holds fewer than 900,000 distinct CDR3 sequences; around 36% are singletons and the top ten take 10% to 15%. The CDR3 contains 14 residues. General study points: With age, beta diversity per million T cells declined roughly linearly, significantly by about 40. A greater number of naive CD4+ cells and higher diversity distinguished long-lived donors from aged donors.

The sequencing sample was made of blood. The V call is TRBV12-3 or TRBV12-4, the J call TRBJ1-2; 7 nucleotides match TRBD1. The TCR sequence derives from a man between 18 and 35 years old in good health. CDR3 nucleotides: TGTGCCAGCAGAGGGGGACAGCGGAACTGTGGCTACACCTTC. This gives the protein CASRGGQRNCGYTF.